The 23 T cell receptor beta chains reported below all come from one sample, sequenced in a study of T cell responses to AZD1222 COVID-19 vaccine. This table comes from immunoSEQ multiplex PCR, and its TCRdb copy is limited to in-frame clones, with some not included. The table has over 140,000 clones, 90% to 95% seen once. The sequencing here drew on peripheral blood, taken 28 days after the second AZD1222 dose. These receptors were collected from an adult who received the AZD1222 COVID-19 vaccine.

The chain recombines TRBV7-2 with TRBJ2-7; a weak D match, TRBD1 (6 bases). The CDR3 runs 16 residues. The V gene's germline CDR1 is SGHTA and CDR2 FQGNSA. Deletions cut 0 bases from V and 0 bases from J, with 12 bases between. CDR3 sequence reads: CASSLATGLPSYEQYF. The CDR3 nucleotides read TGTGCCAGCAGCTTAGCCACAGGGCTACCCTCCTACGAGCAGTACTTC.

CDR3: CASSFDRGNYGYTF. The CDR3 nucleotides read TGTGCCAGCAGCTTCGACAGGGGGAACTATGGCTACACCTTC. The chain carries TRBV7-8 and TRBJ1-2; TRBD1 aligns across 9 bases. There are 14 residues in the CDR3. V shed 3 bases and J 2 bases; nucleotides not matched to a gene: 1. CDR1 is SGHVS, CDR2 FQNEAQ, per germline.

This clone was observed a single time. V usage is TRBV19 and J usage is TRBJ2-2, with a tentative D call TRBD1 (6 bases). The CDR3 spans 13 residues. Germline CDR1 LNHDA, CDR2 SQIVND (reference sequence). V was clipped by 8 bases and J by 4 bases, with 11 bases between them. The CDR3 DNA reads TGTGCCAGTTCAGGACAGTTCACCGGGGAGCTGTTTTTT. It yields the protein CASSGQFTGELFF. Based on the CDR3 plus reference TRBV19 and TRBJ2-2, the full variable domain is DGGITQSPKYLFRKEGQNVTLSCEQNLNHDAMYWYRQDPGQGLRLIYYSQIVNDFQKGDIAEGYSVSREKKESFPLTVTSAQKNPTAFYLCASSGQFTGELFFGEGSRLTVL.

About this clone itself: Compared with germline, one end of the junction differs, possibly owing to a read error. CDR3 DNA: TGTGCCATCAGACTAGACTCCGACAATGAGCAGTTCTTC. Its protein product is CAIRLDSDNEQFF. The chain has TRBV10-3 and TRBJ2-1; a weak D match, TRBD2 (5 bases). This CDR3 contains 13 residues. Germline-derived CDR1 and CDR2 are ENHRY and SYGVKD.

This sequence joins TRBV2 and TRBJ1-2; D may be TRBD1 (6 bases). V shed 4 bases and J shed 8 bases, with 17 bases lying between them. The CDR3 extends over 14 amino acids. The germline CDR1 and CDR2 sequences are SNHLY and FYNNEI. DNA of the CDR3: TGTGCCAGCAGTGTGGGCCAGGGGACCCGGGGCTACACCTTC. Residues: CASSVGQGTRGYTF.

This clone was found once. The chain combines TRBV7-3 with TRBJ1-5, with D perhaps matching TRBD1 (5 bases). CDR1 and CDR2 (germline): SGHTA, FQGTGA. V was shortened by 5 bases and J by 5 bases, with 13 bases between the two germline ends. The CDR3 runs 14 residues. CDR3 in amino acids: CASSKPGPHQPQHF. The CDR3, as DNA: TGTGCCAGCAGCAAACCGGGACCCCATCAGCCCCAGCATTTT.

This clone was counted once. The J gene is TRBJ2-2, the V gene TRBV9; TRBD2 agrees at 8 bases. The junction had 8 bases not matched to a gene; V was cut back by 4 bases and J by 6 bases. Germline V gives CDR1 SGDLS, CDR2 YYNGEE. The CDR3 sequence is 15 residues long. This chain's CDR3 is CASSLRGLAPGELFF. As DNA, the CDR3 is TGTGCCAGCAGCCTGAGAGGACTAGCCCCCGGGGAGCTGTTTTTT.

This clone has a handful of counts. The V gene is TRBV2, the J gene TRBJ2-7; TRBD1 matches 12 bases. Germline CDR1 is SNHLY and CDR2 is FYNNEI. V was clipped by 0 bases and J by 6 bases; unmatched bases: 3. The CDR3 consists of 15 residues. CDR3 coding DNA: TGTGCCAGCAGTGAAGCCGGGACAGGGGGCCCCGAGCAGTACTTC. It is translated as CASSEAGTGGPEQYF.

In DNA, the CDR3 is TGTGCCAGCAGCATAACAGGGATCCCTAGCGAGCAGTACTTC. It encodes CASSITGIPSEQYF. J is TRBJ2-7 and V is TRBV5-4, with D tentatively TRBD1 (6 bases). Trimming pared 4 bases from V and 6 bases from J, leaving 17 bases between. Per the germline V gene, CDR1 is SGHNT and CDR2 is YYREEE (reference sequence). The CDR3 is 14 amino acids.

The genes are TRBV2 and TRBJ1-4; D remains unclear. Germline loops: CDR1 SNHLY, CDR2 FYNNEI. V was shortened by 0 bases and J by 8 bases, with 13 bases between the two germline ends. The CDR3 extends over 15 amino acids. The CDR3 region is CASSEAPRAAEKLFF. The DNA for the CDR3 is TGTGCCAGCAGTGAAGCTCCGCGGGCGGCCGAAAAACTGTTTTTT.

This chain uses TRBV5-5 with TRBJ1-1; D remains unclear. Germline assignment: CDR1 SGHKS and CDR2 YYEKEE (reference sequence). The CDR3 runs 15 residues. V was pared by 0 bases and J by 5 bases, with 14 bases between. CDR3 nucleotides: TGTGCCAGCAGCTTGGATGGAGGAGCGAATACTGAAGCTTTCTTT. Protein: CASSLDGGANTEAFF.

The chain's CDR3 is CATEQEGGTEAFF. The CDR3 DNA reads as TGTGCCACCGAACAGGAGGGCGGCACTGAAGCTTTCTTT. The chain combines TRBV18 with TRBJ1-1; D might be TRBD1 (5 bases). Looked up from germline, CDR1 is KGHSH and CDR2 is LQKENI. This CDR3 has 13 residues. With 10 bases removed from V and 4 bases from J, the gap between germline ends came to 16 bases.

CDR3 amino acids: CASSQWQTSGSQDTQYF. The CDR3 coding sequence is TGTGCCAGCAGCCAATGGCAGACTAGCGGGAGTCAAGATACGCAGTATTTT. V and J are TRBV4-2 and TRBJ2-3; 12 nucleotides match TRBD2. V shed 2 bases and J 5 bases; nucleotides not matched to a gene: 8. The germline gives CDR1 LGHNA, CDR2 YNFKEQ. The CDR3 totals 17 residues.

This clone was seen only a few times. This chain connects TRBV11-2 to TRBJ1-2; 8 bases match TRBD1. The CDR3 spans 15 residues. CDR1 and CDR2 from the germline V gene are SGHAT and FQNNGV. The V segment lost 3 bases and the J segment 4 bases; nucleotides outside the gene matches: 7. The CDR3 DNA reads TGTGCCAGCAGCTTCGATACAGGGGGATCCTATGGCTACACCTTC. Residues: CASSFDTGGSYGYTF.

The chain couples TRBV7-3 to TRBJ1-2; 9 bases line up with TRBD1. Germline CDR1 and CDR2: SGHTA and FQGTGA. J lost 4 bases, V lost 4 bases, and 7 bases had no gene match. The CDR3 loop spans 15 amino acids. The DNA for the CDR3 is TGTGCCAGCAGCTCGTGGGACAGGGTTTCCTATGGCTACACCTTC. The encoded protein is CASSSWDRVSYGYTF.

This clone showed up just a few times. The rearrangement joins TRBV4-2 to TRBJ2-7; D is unresolved. The CDR3 sequence is 15 residues long. V dropped 0 bases and J dropped 1 base, with 10 bases sitting between them. Germline V CDR1 and CDR2: LGHNA, YNFKEQ. The CDR3: CASSQDAELSYEQYF. The DNA for the CDR3 is TGTGCCAGCAGCCAAGATGCGGAGTTGTCCTACGAGCAGTACTTC.

The rearrangement uses TRBV4-2 and TRBJ1-4, with D unresolved. V was shortened by 4 bases and J by 7 bases, with 16 bases between the two germline ends. The CDR3 has 15 amino acids. Per germline, CDR1 LGHNA and CDR2 YNFKEQ. The CDR3 loop is CASSLTGPKIEKLFF. The CDR3 DNA sequence: TGTGCCAGCAGCCTTACCGGGCCAAAAATTGAAAAACTGTTTTTT.

V is TRBV11-2 and J is TRBJ2-2; 10 bases agree with TRBD2. The germline V gene has CDR1 SGHAT and CDR2 FQNNGV. CDR3 length: 15 amino acids. Trimming cost V 4 bases and J 5 bases; bases outside gene matches: 4. The CDR3 loop reads CASSSTSGITGELFF. The CDR3 bases are TGTGCCAGCAGCTCCACTAGCGGGATAACCGGGGAGCTGTTTTTT.

This chain links TRBV12-5 with TRBJ1-1, with D maybe TRBD1 (6 bases). Trimming took off 1 base at V and 1 base at J, with 10 bases between the two ends. Looked up from germline, CDR1 is LGHNT and CDR2 is FRNRAP. There are 15 residues in the CDR3. As DNA, the CDR3 is TGTGCTAGTGGTTTGGAACAAGGGGGGAACACTGAAGCTTTCTTT. Residues: CASGLEQGGNTEAFF.

This clone was detected once. Here the CDR3 DNA reads TGTGCCAGCAGTGACAAGGTAGTCTATGGCTACACCTTC. This translates into CASSDKVVYGYTF. The chain is built from TRBV2 and TRBJ1-2; D remains unclear. V gave up 3 bases and J gave up 4 bases, with 9 bases separating them. Per germline, CDR1 SNHLY and CDR2 FYNNEI. The CDR3 extends over 13 amino acids. Full variable domain (remainder filled in from reference TRBV2 and TRBJ1-2): EPEVTQTPSHQVTQMGQEVILRCVPISNHLYFYWYRQILGQKVEFLVSFYNNEISEKSEIFDDQFSVERPDGSNFTLKIRSTKLEDSAMYFCASSDKVVYGYTFGSGTRLTVV.

The chain couples TRBV19 to TRBJ1-1, with 8 bases that match TRBD1. The V segment lost 7 bases and the J segment 4 bases; nucleotides outside the gene matches: 11. CDR1 is LNHDA and CDR2 is SQIVND in the germline V gene (reference sequence). The CDR3 runs to 15 residues. This chain's CDR3 is CASTTDRGPSTEAFF. CDR3 coding DNA: TGTGCCAGTACCACTGACAGGGGCCCCTCCACTGAAGCTTTCTTT.

The chain carries TRBV18 and TRBJ2-6, with D uncertain. V lost 0 bases to trimming and J lost 1 base, with 7 bases between them. Germline V gives CDR1 KGHSH, CDR2 LQKENI. This CDR3 is built from 16 residues. CDR3 residues: CASSPPVGSGANVLTF. The CDR3, as DNA: TGTGCCAGCTCACCACCGGTTGGTTCTGGGGCCAACGTCCTGACTTTC.

The chain has TRBV20-1 and TRBJ2-7; no definite D call. In germline, CDR1 is DFQATT, CDR2 SNEGSKA (reference sequence). The V end was cut by 0 bases, the J end by 3 bases, with 3 bases between. The CDR3 extends over 11 amino acids. The CDR3 reads CSARESYEQYF. The DNA for the CDR3 is TGCAGTGCTAGAGAGAGCTACGAGCAGTACTTC.